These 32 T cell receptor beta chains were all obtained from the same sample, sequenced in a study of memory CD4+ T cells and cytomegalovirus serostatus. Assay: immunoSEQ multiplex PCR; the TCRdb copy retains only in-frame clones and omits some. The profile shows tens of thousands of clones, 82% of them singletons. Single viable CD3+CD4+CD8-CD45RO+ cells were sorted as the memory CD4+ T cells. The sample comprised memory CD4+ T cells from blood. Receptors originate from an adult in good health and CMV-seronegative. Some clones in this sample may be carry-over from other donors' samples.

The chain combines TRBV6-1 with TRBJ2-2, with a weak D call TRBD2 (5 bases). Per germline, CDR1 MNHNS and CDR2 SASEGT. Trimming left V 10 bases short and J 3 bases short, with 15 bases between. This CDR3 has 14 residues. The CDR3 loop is CATYGREDTGELFF. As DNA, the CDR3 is TGTGCCACCTACGGCCGGGAAGACACCGGGGAGCTGTTTTTT.

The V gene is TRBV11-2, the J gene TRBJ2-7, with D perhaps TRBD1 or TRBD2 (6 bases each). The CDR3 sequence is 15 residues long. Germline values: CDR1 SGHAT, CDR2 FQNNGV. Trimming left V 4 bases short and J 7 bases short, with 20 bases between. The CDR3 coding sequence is TGTGCCAGCAGCTCTTGGGCGGGACAAGGACGAGAGCAGTACTTC. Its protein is CASSSWAGQGREQYF.

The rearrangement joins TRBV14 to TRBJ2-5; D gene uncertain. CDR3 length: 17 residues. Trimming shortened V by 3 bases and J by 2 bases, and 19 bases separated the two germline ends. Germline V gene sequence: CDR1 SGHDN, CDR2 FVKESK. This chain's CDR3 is CASSQRTGSVSQETQYF. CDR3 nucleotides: TGTGCCAGCAGCCAGAGGACGGGCAGTGTATCTCAAGAGACCCAGTACTTC.

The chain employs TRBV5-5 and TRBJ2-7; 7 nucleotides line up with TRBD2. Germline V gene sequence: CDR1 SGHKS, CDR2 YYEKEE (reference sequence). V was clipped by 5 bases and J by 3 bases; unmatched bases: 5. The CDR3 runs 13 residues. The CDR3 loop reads CASSPPGGYEQYF. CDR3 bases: TGTGCCAGCAGTCCCCCGGGAGGCTACGAGCAGTACTTC.

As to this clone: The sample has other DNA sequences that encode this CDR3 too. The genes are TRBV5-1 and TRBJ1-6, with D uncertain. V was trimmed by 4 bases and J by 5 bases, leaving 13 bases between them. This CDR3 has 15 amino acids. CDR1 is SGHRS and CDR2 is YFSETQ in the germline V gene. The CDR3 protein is CASSLGIGNNSPLHF. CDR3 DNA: TGCGCCAGCAGCCTAGGAATCGGGAATAATTCACCCCTCCACTTT.

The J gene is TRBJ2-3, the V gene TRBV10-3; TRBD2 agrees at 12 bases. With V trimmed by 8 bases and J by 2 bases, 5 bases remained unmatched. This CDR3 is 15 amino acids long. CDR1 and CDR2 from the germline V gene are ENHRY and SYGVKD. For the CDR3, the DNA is TGTGCCATCGGGGGACTAGCGGGCCTCACAGATACGCAGTATTTT. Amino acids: CAIGGLAGLTDTQYF.

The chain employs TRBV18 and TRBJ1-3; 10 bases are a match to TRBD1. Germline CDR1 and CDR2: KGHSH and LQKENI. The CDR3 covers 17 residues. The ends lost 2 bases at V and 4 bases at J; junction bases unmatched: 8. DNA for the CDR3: TGTGCCAGCTCACCATTCACCGGGACAGGGGACGGAAACACCATATATTTT. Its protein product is CASSPFTGTGDGNTIYF.

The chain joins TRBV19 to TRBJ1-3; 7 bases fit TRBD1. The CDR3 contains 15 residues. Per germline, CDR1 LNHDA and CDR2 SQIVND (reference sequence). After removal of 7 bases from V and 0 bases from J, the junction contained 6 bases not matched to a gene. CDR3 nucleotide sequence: TGTGCCAGTACCCCGGACAGGAGCTCTGGAAACACCATATATTTT. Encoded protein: CASTPDRSSGNTIYF.

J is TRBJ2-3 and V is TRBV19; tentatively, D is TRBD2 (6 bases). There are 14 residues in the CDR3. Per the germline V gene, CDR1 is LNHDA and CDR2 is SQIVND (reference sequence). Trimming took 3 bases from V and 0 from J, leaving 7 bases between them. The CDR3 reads CASSISGSTDTQYF. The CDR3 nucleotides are TGTGCCAGTAGTATTAGCGGTAGCACAGATACGCAGTATTTT.

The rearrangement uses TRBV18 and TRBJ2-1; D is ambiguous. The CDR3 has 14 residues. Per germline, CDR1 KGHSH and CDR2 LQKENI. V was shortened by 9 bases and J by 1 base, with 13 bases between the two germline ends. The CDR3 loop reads CASGAKGSYNEQFF. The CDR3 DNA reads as TGTGCCAGTGGAGCGAAGGGTTCCTACAATGAGCAGTTCTTC.

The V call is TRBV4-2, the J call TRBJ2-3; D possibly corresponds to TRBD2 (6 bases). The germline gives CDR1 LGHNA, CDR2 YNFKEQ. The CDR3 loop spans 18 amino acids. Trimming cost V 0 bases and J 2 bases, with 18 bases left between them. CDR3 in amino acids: CASSQELSSAFYTDTQYF. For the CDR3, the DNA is TGTGCCAGCAGCCAAGAACTTTCTAGCGCCTTTTACACAGATACGCAGTATTTT.

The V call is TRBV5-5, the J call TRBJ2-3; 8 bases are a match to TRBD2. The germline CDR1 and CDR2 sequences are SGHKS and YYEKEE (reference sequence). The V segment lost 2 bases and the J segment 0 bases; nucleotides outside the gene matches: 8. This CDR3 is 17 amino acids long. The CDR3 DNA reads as TGTGCCAGCAGCTTCCCTGGACTAGCACAGAGCACAGATACGCAGTATTTT. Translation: CASSFPGLAQSTDTQYF.

CDR3 in amino acids: CASSPGHQNTGELFF. The CDR3 DNA is TGTGCCAGCAGCCCGGGCCACCAGAACACCGGGGAGCTGTTTTTT. V is TRBV7-3 and J is TRBJ2-2; D not resolved. V was trimmed by 5 bases and J by 1 base, leaving 11 bases between them. CDR3 size: 15 residues. CDR1 SGHTA and CDR2 FQGTGA come from the germline V gene.

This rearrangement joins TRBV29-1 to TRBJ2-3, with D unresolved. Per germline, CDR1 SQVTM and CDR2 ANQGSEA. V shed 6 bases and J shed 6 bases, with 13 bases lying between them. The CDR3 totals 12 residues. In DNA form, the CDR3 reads TGCAGCGTGACTCTTATTACGGATACGCAGTATTTT. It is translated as CSVTLITDTQYF.

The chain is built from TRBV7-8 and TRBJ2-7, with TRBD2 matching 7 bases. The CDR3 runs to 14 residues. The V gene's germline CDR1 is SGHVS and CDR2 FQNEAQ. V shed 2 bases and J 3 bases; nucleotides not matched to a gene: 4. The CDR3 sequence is CASSLLERGYEQYF. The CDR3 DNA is TGTGCCAGCAGCTTATTGGAGCGGGGCTACGAGCAGTACTTC.

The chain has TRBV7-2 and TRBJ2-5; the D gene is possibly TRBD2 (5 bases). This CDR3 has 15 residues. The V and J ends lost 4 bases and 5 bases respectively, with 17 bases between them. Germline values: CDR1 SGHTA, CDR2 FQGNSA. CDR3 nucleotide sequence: TGTGCCAGCAGCTCACGCCAGGCTAGCCGGGAGACCCAGTACTTC. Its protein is CASSSRQASRETQYF.

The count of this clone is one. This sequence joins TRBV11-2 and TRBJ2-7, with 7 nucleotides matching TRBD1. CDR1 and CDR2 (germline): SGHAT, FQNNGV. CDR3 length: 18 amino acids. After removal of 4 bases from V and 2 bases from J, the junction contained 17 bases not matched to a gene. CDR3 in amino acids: CASSSINHLRDRPYEQYF. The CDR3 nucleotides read TGTGCCAGCAGCTCTATTAATCACCTCCGGGACAGACCCTACGAGCAGTACTTC.

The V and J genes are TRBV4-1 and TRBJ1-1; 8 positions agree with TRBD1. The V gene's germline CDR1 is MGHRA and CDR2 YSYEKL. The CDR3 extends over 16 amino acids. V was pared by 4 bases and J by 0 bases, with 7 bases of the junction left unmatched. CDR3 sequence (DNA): TGCGCCAGCAGCCCCGGACAGGGACAGATGAACACTGAAGCTTTCTTT. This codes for CASSPGQGQMNTEAFF.

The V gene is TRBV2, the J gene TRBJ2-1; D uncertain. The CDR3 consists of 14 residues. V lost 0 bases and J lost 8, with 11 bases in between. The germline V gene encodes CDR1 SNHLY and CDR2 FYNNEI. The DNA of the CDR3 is TGTGCCAGCAGTGAAGCGAGGCTAAAGGATGAGCAGTTCTTC. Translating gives CASSEARLKDEQFF.

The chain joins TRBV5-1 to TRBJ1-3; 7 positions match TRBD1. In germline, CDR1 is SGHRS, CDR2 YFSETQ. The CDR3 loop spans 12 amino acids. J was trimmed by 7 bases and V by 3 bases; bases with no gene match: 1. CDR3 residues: CASSSTGNTIYF. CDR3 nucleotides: TGCGCCAGCAGCTCGACAGGGAACACCATATATTTT.

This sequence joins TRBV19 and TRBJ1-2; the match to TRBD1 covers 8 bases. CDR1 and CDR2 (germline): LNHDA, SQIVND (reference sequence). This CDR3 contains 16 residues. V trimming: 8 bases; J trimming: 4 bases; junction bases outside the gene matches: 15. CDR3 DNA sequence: TGTGCCAGTCACGGGACCAGGGGGCTTTCCTTCTATGGCTACACCTTC. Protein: CASHGTRGLSFYGYTF.

CDR3 nucleotides: TGTGCCTCCCCGGGGAGGGGAAGTACTGAAGCTTTCTTT. Translating gives CASPGRGSTEAFF. The V call is TRBV6-1, the J call TRBJ1-1; possible D gene TRBD1, 5 bases. The CDR3 contains 13 residues. Trimming took 11 bases from V and 5 from J, leaving 18 bases between them. The germline V gene encodes CDR1 MNHNS and CDR2 SASEGT.

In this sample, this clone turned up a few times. CDR3 residues: CASSQESSGYTF. In DNA form, the CDR3 reads TGCGCCAGCAGCCAAGAGTCAAGTGGCTACACCTTC. The chain recombines TRBV4-1 with TRBJ1-2; unclear D gene. V was cut by 0 bases and J by 7 bases, with 6 bases left in between. Germline values: CDR1 MGHRA, CDR2 YSYEKL. This CDR3 is 12 amino acids long.

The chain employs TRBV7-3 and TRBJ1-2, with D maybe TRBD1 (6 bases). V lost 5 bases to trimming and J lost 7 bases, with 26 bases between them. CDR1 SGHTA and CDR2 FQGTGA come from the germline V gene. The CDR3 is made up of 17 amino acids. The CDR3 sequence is CASSPTPAGVVVSGYTF. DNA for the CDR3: TGTGCCAGCAGCCCGACCCCGGCAGGGGTGGTCGTTAGTGGCTACACCTTC. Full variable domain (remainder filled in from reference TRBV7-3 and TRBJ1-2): GAGVSQTPSNKVTEKGKYVELRCDPISGHTALYWYRQSLGQGPEFLIYFQGTGAADDSGLPNDRFFAVRPEGSVSTLKIQRTERGDSAVYLCASSPTPAGVVVSGYTFGSGTRLTVV.

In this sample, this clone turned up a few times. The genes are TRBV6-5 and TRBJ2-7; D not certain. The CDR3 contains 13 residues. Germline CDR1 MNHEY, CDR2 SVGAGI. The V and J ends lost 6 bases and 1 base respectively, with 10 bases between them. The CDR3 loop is CASSLSGSYEQYF. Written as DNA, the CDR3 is TGTGCCAGCAGCCTCTCGGGTTCCTACGAGCAGTACTTC.

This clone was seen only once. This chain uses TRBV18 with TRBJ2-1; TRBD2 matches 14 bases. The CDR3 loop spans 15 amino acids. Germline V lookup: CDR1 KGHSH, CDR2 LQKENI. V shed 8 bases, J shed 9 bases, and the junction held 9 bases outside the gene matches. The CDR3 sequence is CASVGLAGGGTEQFF. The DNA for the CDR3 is TGTGCCAGCGTCGGACTAGCGGGAGGAGGCACTGAGCAGTTCTTC.

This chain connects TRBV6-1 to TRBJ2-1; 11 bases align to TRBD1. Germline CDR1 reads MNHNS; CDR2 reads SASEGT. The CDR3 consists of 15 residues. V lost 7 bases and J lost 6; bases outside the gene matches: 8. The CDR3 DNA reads TGTGCCAGCACAGGACAGGGGGCGCAAGGCAATGAGCAGTTCTTC. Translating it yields CASTGQGAQGNEQFF.

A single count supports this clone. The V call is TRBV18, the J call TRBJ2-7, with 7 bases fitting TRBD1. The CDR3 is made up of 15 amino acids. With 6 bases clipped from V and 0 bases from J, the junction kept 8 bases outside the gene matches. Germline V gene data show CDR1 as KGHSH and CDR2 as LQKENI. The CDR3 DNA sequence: TGTGCCAGCTCCCTTATCCGGGACAGCTCCTACGAGCAGTACTTC. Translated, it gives CASSLIRDSSYEQYF.

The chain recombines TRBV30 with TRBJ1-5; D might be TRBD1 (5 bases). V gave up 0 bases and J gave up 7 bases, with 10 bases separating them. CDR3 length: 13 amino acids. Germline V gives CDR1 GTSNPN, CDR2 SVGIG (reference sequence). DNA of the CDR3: TGTGCCTGGAGTGTAGGCGGGGGGCAGCCCCAGCATTTT. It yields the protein CAWSVGGGQPQHF.

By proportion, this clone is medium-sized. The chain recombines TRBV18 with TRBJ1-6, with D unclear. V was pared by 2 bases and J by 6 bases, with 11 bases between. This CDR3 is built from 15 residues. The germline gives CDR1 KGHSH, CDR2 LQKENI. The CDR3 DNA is TGTGCCAGCTCACCAAACAGCAGAGTTAATTCACCCCTCCACTTT. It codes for CASSPNSRVNSPLHF.

DNA for the CDR3: TGTGCCAGCAGCCAAGGTATCCGCTATGAGCAGTTCTTC. Translated: CASSQGIRYEQFF. The V gene is TRBV14, the J gene TRBJ2-1; D unclear. The germline CDR1 and CDR2 sequences are SGHDN and FVKESK. The CDR3 covers 13 residues. Between the trimmed V and J ends, which lost 1 base and 8 bases, there was a span of 9 bases.

The CDR3 region has the DNA TGTGCCAGCAGAGACCGGGACAGGGGGCGAGTTACTGAAGCTTTCTTT. Its protein is CASRDRDRGRVTEAFF. The rearrangement uses TRBV2 and TRBJ1-1, with TRBD1 matching 12 bases. The trim removed 6 bases at V and 5 bases at J, leaving 10 bases unmatched. The CDR3 contains 16 residues. The V gene's germline CDR1 is SNHLY and CDR2 FYNNEI.